A selection of T cell receptor beta chains follows, all from one sample in a study of shared clonotypes between healthy human individuals. Method: immunoSEQ multiplex PCR; TCRdb's copy keeps in-frame clones and lacks some. Altogether more than 2 million clones are present, 93% being singletons, with the ten largest covering more than 1.5%. Specimen: naive CD8+ T cells from PBMCs. The receptors originated from a man in his late teens or twenties in good health. Some clones in this sample may be carry-over from other donors' samples. CDR3s include the opening cysteine and the closing phenylalanine or tryptophan. Each record gives: CDR3 protein, CDR3 DNA, clone size, J gene, V gene, D gene. D genes are given only for firm matches. Some rows mark clone size as missing; the rest say once, few, many or name a class of expanded clone.

CASSLGSISYGNQPQHF TGTGCCAGCAGCTTAGGTTCTATATCATACGGCAATCAGCCCCAGCATTTT once TRBJ1-5 TRBV7-3 NA
CASSPREVTQYF TGTGCCAGCAGCCCTAGGGAGGTTACGCAGTATTTT NA TRBJ2-3 TRBV7-2 NA
CASRPGTGEQYF TGTGCCAGCAGACCCGGGACTGGCGAGCAGTACTTC NA TRBJ2-7 TRBV7-9 NA
CSATDPSHHNEQFF TGCAGCGCCACGGACCCATCTCATCACAATGAGCAGTTCTTC NA TRBJ2-1 TRBV29-1 NA
CASSLAEGEQFF TGTGCCAGCAGCTTAGCTGAGGGTGAGCAGTTCTTC NA TRBJ2-1 TRBV7-9 NA
CASSSLRGELFF TGTGCCAGCAGTTCTTTAAGGGGGGAGCTGTTTTTT NA TRBJ2-2 TRBV6-6 NA
CASSQDYWSALLDGYTF TGCGCCAGCAGCCAAGATTATTGGAGCGCCCTTTTGGATGGCTACACCTTC NA TRBJ1-2 TRBV4-3 NA
CASSDFRANEQFF TGTGCCAGCAGTGATTTCAGGGCCAATGAGCAGTTCTTC NA TRBJ2-1 TRBV27 NA
CASSDQDRARVNEQFF TGTGCCAGCAGTGACCAAGACAGGGCAAGGGTCAATGAGCAGTTCTTC NA TRBJ2-1 TRBV6-4 TRBD1
CASSASRRDYGYTF TGTGCCAGCAGTGCCTCTCGGAGAGACTATGGCTACACCTTC NA TRBJ1-2 TRBV25-1 NA
CASSLAPFRTVFYEQYF TGTGCCAGCAGTTTAGCTCCATTTAGGACAGTCTTCTACGAGCAGTACTTC NA TRBJ2-7 TRBV28 NA
CASSFKVSAEAFF TGTGCCAGCAGTTTTAAGGTCAGCGCTGAAGCTTTCTTT NA TRBJ1-1 TRBV28 NA
CASGSGQAYGYTF TGTGCTAGTGGTTCGGGACAGGCCTATGGCTACACCTTC few TRBJ1-2 TRBV12-5 TRBD1
CASSSRPDTNYGYTF TGCGCCAGCAGCTCGCGCCCGGACACAAACTATGGCTACACCTTC NA TRBJ1-2 TRBV5-1 NA
CASSLVTAGNTIYF TGTGCCAGCAGCTTGGTAACAGCTGGAAACACCATATATTTT NA TRBJ1-3 TRBV7-9 NA
CASSPGLAGVLVETQYF TGTGCCAGCAGTCCCGGACTAGCGGGAGTTCTTGTAGAGACCCAGTACTTC NA TRBJ2-5 TRBV28 TRBD2
CASSVSGRDLDEQFF TGTGCCAGCAGCGTAAGCGGGCGGGATTTGGATGAGCAGTTCTTC NA TRBJ2-1 TRBV9 NA
CAISESPDQPQHF TGTGCCATCAGTGAGTCACCAGATCAGCCCCAGCATTTT NA TRBJ1-5 TRBV10-3 NA
CASSHASGRNYEQYF TGTGCCAGCTCACATGCAAGTGGGCGGAACTACGAGCAGTACTTC NA TRBJ2-7 TRBV18 NA
CASTSGPSSYNEQFF TGTGCCTCGACTAGCGGGCCGAGCTCCTACAATGAGCAGTTCTTC NA TRBJ2-1 TRBV10-3 TRBD2
CASSSWDSRYEQYF TGTGCCAGCAGTTCATGGGACAGCAGATACGAGCAGTACTTC NA TRBJ2-7 TRBV27 TRBD1
CASRPSGLPYEQYF TGTGCCAGCAGACCATCAGGGTTACCCTACGAGCAGTACTTC NA TRBJ2-7 TRBV6-6 NA
CASSQVISGYEQYF TGCGCCAGCAGCCAAGTTATATCAGGCTACGAGCAGTACTTC NA TRBJ2-7 TRBV4-1 NA
CASSRETGIGTGELFF TGCGCCAGCAGCCGAGAGACAGGGATAGGCACCGGGGAGCTGTTTTTT once TRBJ2-2 TRBV4-1 TRBD1
CASSPYLSQSEQYF TGTGCCAGCAGTCCCTATCTTAGTCAAAGCGAGCAGTACTTC NA TRBJ2-7 TRBV27 NA
CASSLASEVYPDTGELFF TGTGCCAGCAGCTTAGCTTCGGAGGTGTATCCGGACACCGGGGAGCTGTTTTTT once TRBJ2-2 TRBV7-6 NA
CASSPTSRISPNDEQYF TGCGCCAGCAGTCCGACTAGTAGAATTTCCCCTAACGACGAGCAGTACTTC NA TRBJ2-7 TRBV10-1 NA
CASSFRNAGTGSEAFF TGTGCCAGCAGTTTCCGGAACGCCGGGACAGGCTCTGAAGCTTTCTTT NA TRBJ1-1 TRBV27 TRBD1
CALFTLSGEQFF TGTGCCCTTTTTACACTCAGCGGTGAGCAGTTCTTC NA TRBJ2-1 TRBV27 NA
CASSLSKHHEQFF TGTGCCAGCAGTTTATCGAAGCACCATGAGCAGTTCTTC NA TRBJ2-1 TRBV27 NA
CASSRSVTGTGNTIYF TGCGCCAGCAGCCGTTCCGTAACAGGAACTGGAAACACCATATATTTT NA TRBJ1-3 TRBV5-1 NA
CASSSSTGTLTYEQYF TGTGCCAGCAGTTCTTCAACAGGTACATTGACCTACGAGCAGTACTTC NA TRBJ2-7 TRBV27 NA
CASSLVRLAGKETQYF TGTGCCAGCAGCTTAGTAAGACTAGCGGGAAAAGAGACCCAGTACTTC NA TRBJ2-5 TRBV7-2 TRBD2
CASSQDRGGRQPQHF TGCGCCAGCAGCCAAGATAGGGGGGGGAGGCAGCCCCAGCATTTT NA TRBJ1-5 TRBV4-3 NA